The 13 T cell receptor beta chains below were found in one sample sequenced in a study of beta chain features in type 1 diabetes. Overall study findings and caveats: Type 1 diabetes patients showed a moderate but significant shortening of TCRB CDR3s in all four CD4+ subsets.

All of the isolated RNA was reverse transcribed, so expressed TCRB transcripts were sequenced. Measured with immunoSEQ multiplex PCR; TCRdb has only the in-frame clones, and not every one. The sample includes roughly 260,000 clones, around 21% of them seen just once. These receptors' targets are unknown. The specimen was naive CD4+ T cells from blood. All receptors come from a woman aged 35 to 49 with type 1 diabetes.

The chain carries TRBV6-5 and TRBJ2-3, with D maybe TRBD2 (5 bases). Germline V CDR1 and CDR2: MNHEY, SVGAGI. The length of the CDR3 is 14 residues. V shed 8 bases and J shed 0 bases, with 12 bases lying between them. Written as DNA, the CDR3 is TGTGCCAGCCGCCGGGGAATAAGCACAGATACGCAGTATTTT. This codes for CASRRGISTDTQYF.

This rearrangement joins TRBV28 to TRBJ2-1; 9 bases map to TRBD2. Germline loops: CDR1 MDHEN, CDR2 SYDVKM. This CDR3 is built from 15 residues. V was pared by 6 bases and J by 8 bases, with 11 bases of the junction left unmatched. CDR3 nucleotides: TGTGCCAGCAGCGACCTGGGGGCGGGAGGGGATGAGCAGTTCTTC. Translated: CASSDLGAGGDEQFF.

This clone has more than one count but fewer than ten. The chain links TRBV7-2 to TRBJ1-2, with D possibly being TRBD1 (6 bases). The CDR3 spans 13 residues. Germline V gene lookup returns CDR1 SGHTA and CDR2 FQGNSA. The V and J ends lost 5 bases and 7 bases respectively, with 14 bases between them. CDR3 sequence: CASSRNTGFGYTF. Written as DNA, the CDR3 is TGTGCCAGCAGCCGCAACACAGGGTTTGGCTACACCTTC.

V usage is TRBV28 and J usage is TRBJ2-5; D is possibly TRBD1 (6 bases). V gave up 4 bases and J gave up 3 bases, with 9 bases separating them. CDR3 size: 13 residues. Germline CDR1 reads MDHEN; CDR2 reads SYDVKM. This chain's CDR3 is CASSSDREETQYF. Here the CDR3 DNA reads TGTGCCAGCAGTTCGGACAGAGAAGAGACCCAGTACTTC.

With regard to this clone: The same CDR3 can be traced to other DNA sequences in this sample. The chain carries TRBV18 and TRBJ2-5; D is unclear. CDR3 size: 13 residues. V dropped 0 bases and J dropped 1 base, with 3 bases sitting between them. CDR1 is KGHSH, CDR2 LQKENI, per germline. The CDR3 nucleotides read TGTGCCAGCTCACCACCCGTCCAAGAGACCCAGTACTTC. As protein: CASSPPVQETQYF.

V usage is TRBV19 and J usage is TRBJ2-6; 10 positions match TRBD1. The V segment lost 5 bases and the J segment 0 bases; nucleotides outside the gene matches: 4. The CDR3 is made up of 17 amino acids. The germline CDR1 and CDR2 sequences are LNHDA and SQIVND (reference sequence). CDR3 DNA sequence: TGTGCCAGTAGTCTGGGACAGGGGCCCTCTGGGGCCAACGTCCTGACTTTC. Its translation: CASSLGQGPSGANVLTF.

The gene calls are TRBV10-3 and TRBJ2-5; tentative D call: TRBD1 (5 bases). V lost 2 bases to trimming and J lost 1 base, with 5 bases between them. From germline, CDR1 is ENHRY and CDR2 SYGVKD. CDR3 length equals 13 residues. CDR3 residues: CAISETGQETQYF. The CDR3 coding sequence is TGTGCCATCAGTGAGACAGGCCAAGAGACCCAGTACTTC.

This clone has more than one count but fewer than ten. V is TRBV4-1 and J is TRBJ1-2; D is unclear. This CDR3 has 14 residues. Germline-derived CDR1 and CDR2 are MGHRA and YSYEKL. V lost 0 bases to trimming and J lost 7 bases, with 12 bases between them. The CDR3 reads CASSQDPVLRGYTF. The CDR3 nucleotides read TGCGCCAGCAGCCAAGATCCCGTACTTCGTGGCTACACCTTC.

This clone appeared a few times. The genes are TRBV5-1 and TRBJ2-7, with D possibly matching TRBD2 (5 bases). The CDR3 loop spans 15 amino acids. The germline V gene has CDR1 SGHRS and CDR2 YFSETQ. V was pared by 0 bases and J by 0 bases, with 10 bases between. CDR3 nucleotide sequence: TGCGCCAGCAGCTTGGAAGGTGGGAGCTCCTACGAGCAGTACTTC. This translates into CASSLEGGSSYEQYF.

This clone showed up just a few times. J is TRBJ1-5 and V is TRBV4-3; the D is unclear. The CDR3 runs to 16 residues. CDR1 and CDR2 (germline): LGHNA, YSLEER. Trimming shortened V by 0 bases and J by 0 bases, and 9 bases separated the two germline ends. CDR3 in amino acids: CASSQDLVRSNQPQHF. In nucleotides, the CDR3 is TGCGCCAGCAGCCAAGATCTCGTCCGTAGCAATCAGCCCCAGCATTTT.

This clone was seen only a few times. The genes are TRBV15 and TRBJ2-2, with a weak D call TRBD2 (5 bases). The germline gives CDR1 LNHNV, CDR2 YYDKDF (reference sequence). CDR3 length equals 16 residues. Trimming pared 1 base from V and 0 bases from J, leaving 9 bases between. The CDR3: CATSRGGSPNTGELFF. DNA for the CDR3: TGTGCCACCAGCAGAGGAGGGAGCCCGAACACCGGGGAGCTGTTTTTT.

Details on this clone: Compared with germline, one end of the junction differs, possibly owing to a read error. V and J are TRBV7-7 and TRBJ2-3, with D possibly matching TRBD1 (6 bases). CDR1 and CDR2 (germline): SSHAT, FNYEAQ (reference sequence). This CDR3 region has 15 residues. The CDR3 is CASTPGESSTDTQYF. CDR3 DNA: TGTGCTAGCACTCCAGGGGAATCTAGCACAGATACGCAGTATTTT.

The chain uses TRBV27 and TRBJ2-5; a weak D match, TRBD2 (6 bases). This CDR3 has 14 residues. The V gene lost 3 bases and the J gene lost 5 bases, with 13 bases spanning the gap. Germline V lookup: CDR1 MNHEY, CDR2 SMNVEV (reference sequence). The CDR3: CASSFSRLDETQYF. Written as DNA, the CDR3 is TGTGCCAGCAGTTTTTCCCGACTAGACGAGACCCAGTACTTC.